This TCR beta chain was captured in a study of patients and donors after allogeneic stem cell transplantation. Germline loops: CDR1 GTSNPN, CDR2 SVGIG (reference sequence). V lost 4 bases and J 7 bases, leaving 10 bases between the germline ends. This CDR3 contains 11 residues. TCRdb fed the RT-PCR reads into MiXCR, producing one record per CDR3 protein. Here the sample spans roughly 960,000 distinct CDR3 sequences, under 20% being singletons. This rearrangement joins TRBV30 to TRBJ1-2, with no clear D. This receptor was taken from a human donor who was either an allogeneic HSCT recipient or a stem cell or donor lymphocyte infusion donor (not recorded which). It is not recorded whose cells these are; they may come from a transplant donor. The sequenced sample consisted of blood, either unsorted or a sorted T cell fraction (not recorded which). For the CDR3, the DNA is TGTGCCTGGACGGTTGGGGTTGGCTACACCTTC. Its protein is CAWTVGVGYTF.